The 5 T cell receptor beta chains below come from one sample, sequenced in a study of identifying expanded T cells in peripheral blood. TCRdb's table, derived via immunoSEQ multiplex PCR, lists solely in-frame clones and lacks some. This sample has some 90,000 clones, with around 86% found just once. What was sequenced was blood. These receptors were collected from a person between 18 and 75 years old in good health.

The CDR3 loop is CASSFGDSYEQYF. The DNA of the CDR3 is TGTGCCAGCAGCTTCGGGGATTCCTACGAGCAGTACTTC. This chain joins TRBV11-2 and TRBJ2-7, with D possibly matching TRBD2 (5 bases). The CDR3 spans 13 residues. The germline V gene has CDR1 SGHAT and CDR2 FQNNGV. V was pared by 3 bases and J by 1 base, with 7 bases between.

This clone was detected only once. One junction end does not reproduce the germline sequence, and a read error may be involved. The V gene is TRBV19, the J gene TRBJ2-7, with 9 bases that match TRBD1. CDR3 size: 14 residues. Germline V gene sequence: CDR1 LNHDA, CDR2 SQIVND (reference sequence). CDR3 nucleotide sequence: TGTGCCAGCAGTACCGGGACAGGGACCTACGAGCAGTACTTC. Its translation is CASSTGTGTYEQYF.

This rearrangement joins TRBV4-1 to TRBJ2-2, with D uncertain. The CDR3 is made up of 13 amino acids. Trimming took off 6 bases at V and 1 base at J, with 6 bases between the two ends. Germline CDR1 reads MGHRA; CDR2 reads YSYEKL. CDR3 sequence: CASRKGNTGELFF. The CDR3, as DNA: TGCGCCAGCAGAAAAGGGAACACCGGGGAGCTGTTTTTT.

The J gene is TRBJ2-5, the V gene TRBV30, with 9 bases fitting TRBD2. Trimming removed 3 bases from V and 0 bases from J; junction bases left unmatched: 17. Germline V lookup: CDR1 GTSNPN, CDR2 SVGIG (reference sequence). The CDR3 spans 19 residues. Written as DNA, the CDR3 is TGTGCCTGGAGGACGCGAGCGGGGGGCACAAAGACTTACCAAGAGACCCAGTACTTC. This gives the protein CAWRTRAGGTKTYQETQYF.

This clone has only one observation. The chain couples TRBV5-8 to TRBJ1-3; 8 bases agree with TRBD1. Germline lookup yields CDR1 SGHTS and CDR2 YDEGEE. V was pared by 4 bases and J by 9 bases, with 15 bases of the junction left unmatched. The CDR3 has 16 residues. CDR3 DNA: TGTGCCAGCAGCGCCGGACCCCCAGGGGGCGGGGGCACCATATATTTT. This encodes CASSAGPPGGGGTIYF. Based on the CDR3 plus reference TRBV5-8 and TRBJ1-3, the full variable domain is EAGVTQSPTHLIKTRGQQATLRCSPISGHTSVYWYQQALGLGLQFLLWYDEGEERNRGNFPPRFSGRQFPNYSSELNVNALELEDSALYLCASSAGPPGGGGTIYFGEGSWLTVV.